The rows below give T cell receptor beta chains drawn from one sample of a study of T cell repertoires in cytomegalovirus infection. MiXCR was run by TCRdb on the reads, yielding one entry per CDR3 protein. Among about 76,000 distinct CDR3 sequences listed, approximately 3.7% were seen once. The sequencing sample was made of PBMCs. The receptor set was obtained from a human donor in good health (CMV status not recorded). Some clones in this sample may be carry-over from other donors' samples. Both conserved end residues are part of each CDR3. Rows give clone size only sometimes, using once, few, many, or a class for an expanded clone.

clone size	V gene	J gene	CDR3 protein
many	TRBV10-3	TRBJ1-3	CAISNLPLKQGNTIYF
many	TRBV4-1	TRBJ1-5	CASSQGNTTPQHF
many	TRBV20-1	TRBJ2-7	CSANRDGFYEQYF
many	TRBV7-2	TRBJ1-1	CASSDGQRRTAFF
many	TRBV6-6	TRBJ1-3	CASRKGRPISGNTIYF
-	TRBV7-2	TRBJ1-4	CASSLQGASGEKLFF
many	TRBV29-1	TRBJ2-1	CSVDILVGDEQFF
many	TRBV7-8	TRBJ1-1	CASSLDSQNTEAFF
many	TRBV7-9	TRBJ1-1	CASSYVGGGTEAFF
many	TRBV6-2/TRBV6-3	TRBJ1-1	CASSYSGSLNTEAFF
many	TRBV7-9	TRBJ1-5	CASSSYRGSNQPQHF
many	TRBV12-3/TRBV12-4	TRBJ1-5	CASSRRGNQPQHF
many	TRBV7-9	TRBJ1-5	CASSGGASNQPQHF
many	TRBV20-1	TRBJ2-7	CSARPPQGYSYEQYF
many	TRBV7-9	TRBJ1-2	CASRKGPPGTPNYGYTF
many	TRBV27	TRBJ1-2	CASRGTGGYNYGYTF
many	TRBV7-2	TRBJ2-2	CASSPQRTGELFF
many	TRBV7-2	TRBJ1-4	CASSLTGANEKLFF
many	TRBV6-6	TRBJ1-1	CASSNGQGNTEAFF
many	TRBV19	TRBJ1-1	CASNSENTEAFF
many	TRBV12-3/TRBV12-4	TRBJ2-3	CASSPQKGAGTDTQYF
-	TRBV6-6	TRBJ1-5	CASSRWDRNSNQPQHF
-	TRBV12-3/TRBV12-4	TRBJ1-5	CTSSHTGGGQPQHF
many	TRBV7-2	TRBJ2-5	CASSFPTSGGKETQYF
many	TRBV4-2	TRBJ1-4	CASSPGAGNEKLFF
many	TRBV10-3	TRBJ1-2	CAISKTDSNYGYTF
many	TRBV27	TRBJ2-7	CASSNVRGQQYF
many	TRBV6-2/TRBV6-3	TRBJ1-5	CASRNRGNGGNQPQHF
many	TRBV7-8	TRBJ2-1	CASRPAPLGGGDNEQFF
many	TRBV12-3/TRBV12-4	TRBJ2-3	CASSLASGGNTQYF
many	TRBV30	TRBJ1-1	CAWRGQGPTEAFF
-	TRBV15	TRBJ1-1	CATSRGRTARSTEAFF
many	TRBV2	TRBJ1-1	CASSEIASTEAFF
many	TRBV6-2/TRBV6-3	TRBJ2-3	CASSPTLHATDTQYF
many	TRBV28	TRBJ2-7	CASKIETAANEQYF
many	TRBV28	TRBJ2-5	CASRGGGHVFKETQYF